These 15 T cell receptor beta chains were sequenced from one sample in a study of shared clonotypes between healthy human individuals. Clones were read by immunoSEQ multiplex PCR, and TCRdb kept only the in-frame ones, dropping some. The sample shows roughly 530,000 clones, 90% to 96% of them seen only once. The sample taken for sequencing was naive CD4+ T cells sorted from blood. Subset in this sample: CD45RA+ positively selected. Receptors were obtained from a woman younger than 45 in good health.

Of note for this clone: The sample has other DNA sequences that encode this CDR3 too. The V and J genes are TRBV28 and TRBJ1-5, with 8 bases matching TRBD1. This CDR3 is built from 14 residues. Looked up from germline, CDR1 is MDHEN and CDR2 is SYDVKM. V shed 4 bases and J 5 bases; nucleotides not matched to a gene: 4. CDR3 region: CASSSGQGDQPQHF. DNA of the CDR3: TGTGCCAGCAGTTCCGGACAGGGTGATCAGCCCCAGCATTTT.

CDR3 bases: TGTGCCAGCAGCTTAAATGTGGCGATAGGAACTGAAGCTTTCTTT. The encoded protein is CASSLNVAIGTEAFF. The chain couples TRBV7-2 to TRBJ1-1; D remains unclear. V lost 2 bases to trimming and J lost 5 bases, with 15 bases between them. The CDR3 has 15 amino acids. Germline V CDR1 and CDR2: SGHTA, FQGNSA. Supplemented by reference TRBV7-2 and TRBJ1-1, the full variable domain reads GAGVSQSPSNKVTEKGKDVELRCDPISGHTALYWYRQSLGQGLEFLIYFQGNSAPDKSGLPSDRFSAERTGGSVSTLTIQRTQQEDSAVYLCASSLNVAIGTEAFFGQGTRLTVV.

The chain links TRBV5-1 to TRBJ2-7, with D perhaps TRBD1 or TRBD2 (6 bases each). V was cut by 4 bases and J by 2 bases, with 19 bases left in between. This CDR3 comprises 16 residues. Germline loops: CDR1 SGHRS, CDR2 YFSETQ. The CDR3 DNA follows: TGCGCCAGCAGCGATGGACCTGGAGGGGGGACCTACGAGCAGTACTTC. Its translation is CASSDGPGGGTYEQYF.

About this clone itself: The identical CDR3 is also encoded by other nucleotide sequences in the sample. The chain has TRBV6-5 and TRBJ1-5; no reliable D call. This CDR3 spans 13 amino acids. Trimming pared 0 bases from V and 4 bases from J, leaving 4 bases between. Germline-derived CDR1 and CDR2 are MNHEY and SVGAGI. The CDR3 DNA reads TGTGCCAGCAGTTACTCTCCGAATCAGCCCCAGCATTTT. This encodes CASSYSPNQPQHF.

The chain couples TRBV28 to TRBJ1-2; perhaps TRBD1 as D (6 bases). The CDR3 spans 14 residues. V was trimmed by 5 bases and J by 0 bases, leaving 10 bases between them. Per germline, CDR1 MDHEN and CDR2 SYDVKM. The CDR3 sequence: CASSEGHTNYGYTF. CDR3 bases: TGTGCCAGCAGTGAGGGACACACTAACTATGGCTACACCTTC.

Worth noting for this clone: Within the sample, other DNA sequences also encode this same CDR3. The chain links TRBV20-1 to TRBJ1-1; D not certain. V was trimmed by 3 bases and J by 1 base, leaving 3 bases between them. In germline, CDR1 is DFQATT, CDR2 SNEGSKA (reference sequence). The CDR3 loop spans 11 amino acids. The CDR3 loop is CSASQNTEAFF. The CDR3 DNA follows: TGCAGTGCTAGCCAGAACACTGAAGCTTTCTTT.

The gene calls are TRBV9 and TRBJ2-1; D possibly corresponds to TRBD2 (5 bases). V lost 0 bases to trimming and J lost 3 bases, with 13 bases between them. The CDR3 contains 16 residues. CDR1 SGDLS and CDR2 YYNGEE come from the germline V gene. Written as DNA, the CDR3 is TGTGCCAGCAGCGTAGCCTTCAGCGGATTCTACAATGAGCAGTTCTTC. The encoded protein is CASSVAFSGFYNEQFF.

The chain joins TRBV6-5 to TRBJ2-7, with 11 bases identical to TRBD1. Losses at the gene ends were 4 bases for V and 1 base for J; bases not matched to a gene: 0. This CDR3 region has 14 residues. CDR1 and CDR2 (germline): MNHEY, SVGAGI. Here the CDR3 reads CASSWDRGSYEQYF. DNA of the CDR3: TGTGCCAGCAGTTGGGACAGGGGGTCCTACGAGCAGTACTTC.

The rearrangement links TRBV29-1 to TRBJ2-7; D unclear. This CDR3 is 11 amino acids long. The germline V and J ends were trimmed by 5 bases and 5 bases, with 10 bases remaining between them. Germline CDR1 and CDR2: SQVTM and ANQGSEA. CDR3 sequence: CSVRPSHEQYF. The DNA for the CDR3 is TGCAGCGTTCGTCCCAGCCACGAGCAGTACTTC.

CDR3 residues: CASSPLGTSGRAGQETQYF. The CDR3 nucleotides are TGTGCCAGCTCACCACTCGGGACTAGCGGGAGGGCCGGTCAAGAGACCCAGTACTTC. V gene TRBV18 combines with J gene TRBJ2-5; 16 bases map to TRBD2. The CDR3 extends over 19 amino acids. CDR1 is KGHSH, CDR2 LQKENI, per germline. After removal of 1 base from V and 2 bases from J, the junction contained 7 bases not matched to a gene.

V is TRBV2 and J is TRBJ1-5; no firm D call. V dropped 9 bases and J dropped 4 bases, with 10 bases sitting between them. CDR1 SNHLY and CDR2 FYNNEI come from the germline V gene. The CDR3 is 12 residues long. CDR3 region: CASRTTNQPQHF. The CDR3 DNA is TGTGCCAGTCGGACTACTAATCAGCCCCAGCATTTT.

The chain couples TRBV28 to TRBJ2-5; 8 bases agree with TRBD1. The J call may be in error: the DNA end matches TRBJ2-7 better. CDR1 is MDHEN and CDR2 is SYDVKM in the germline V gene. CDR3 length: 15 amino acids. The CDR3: CASRPGQVISYEQYF. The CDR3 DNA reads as TGTGCCAGCAGGCCGGGACAGGTGATCTCCTACGAGCAGTACTTC.

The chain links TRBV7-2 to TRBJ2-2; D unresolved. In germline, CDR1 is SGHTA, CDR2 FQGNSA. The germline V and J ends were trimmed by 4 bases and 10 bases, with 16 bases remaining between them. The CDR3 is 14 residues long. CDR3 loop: CASSSSYPRAELFF. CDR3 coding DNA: TGTGCCAGCAGCTCCTCATACCCCCGCGCGGAGCTGTTTTTT.

The DNA for the CDR3 is TGCGCCAGCAGCCAGACCCGACAGAACACTGAAGCTTTCTTT. Protein: CASSQTRQNTEAFF. The chain recombines TRBV4-1 with TRBJ1-1; D gene uncertain. CDR3 length: 14 residues. CDR1 and CDR2 (germline): MGHRA, YSYEKL. The V gene lost 3 bases and the J gene lost 1 base, with 9 bases spanning the gap.

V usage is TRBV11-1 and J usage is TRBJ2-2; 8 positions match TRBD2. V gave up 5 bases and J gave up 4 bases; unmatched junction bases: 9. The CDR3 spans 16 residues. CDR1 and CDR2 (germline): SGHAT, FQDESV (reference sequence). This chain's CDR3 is CASSSSRGGRTGELFF. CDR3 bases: TGTGCCAGCAGCAGCAGCCGCGGGGGGCGCACCGGGGAGCTGTTTTTT.